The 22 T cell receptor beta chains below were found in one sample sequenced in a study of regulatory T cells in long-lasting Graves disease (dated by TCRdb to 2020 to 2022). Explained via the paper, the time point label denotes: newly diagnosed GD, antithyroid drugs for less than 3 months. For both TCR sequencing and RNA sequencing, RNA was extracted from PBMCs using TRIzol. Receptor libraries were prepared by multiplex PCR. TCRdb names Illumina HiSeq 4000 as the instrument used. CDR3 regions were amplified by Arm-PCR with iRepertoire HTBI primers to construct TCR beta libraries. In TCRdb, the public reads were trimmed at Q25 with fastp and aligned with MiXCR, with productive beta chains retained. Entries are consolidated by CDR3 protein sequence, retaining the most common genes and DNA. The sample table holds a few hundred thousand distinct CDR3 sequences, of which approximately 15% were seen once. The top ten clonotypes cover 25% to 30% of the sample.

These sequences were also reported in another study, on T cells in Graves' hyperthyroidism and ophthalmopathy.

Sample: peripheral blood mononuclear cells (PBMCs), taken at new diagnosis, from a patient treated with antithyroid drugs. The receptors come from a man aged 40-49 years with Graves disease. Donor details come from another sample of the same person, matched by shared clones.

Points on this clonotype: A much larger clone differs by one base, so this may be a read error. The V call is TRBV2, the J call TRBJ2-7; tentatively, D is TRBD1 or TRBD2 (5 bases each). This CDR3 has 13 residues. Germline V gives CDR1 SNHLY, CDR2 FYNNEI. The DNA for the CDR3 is TGTGCCTGCAGAGGGGACGGTTCCTACGAGCAGTACTTC. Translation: CACRGDGSYEQYF.

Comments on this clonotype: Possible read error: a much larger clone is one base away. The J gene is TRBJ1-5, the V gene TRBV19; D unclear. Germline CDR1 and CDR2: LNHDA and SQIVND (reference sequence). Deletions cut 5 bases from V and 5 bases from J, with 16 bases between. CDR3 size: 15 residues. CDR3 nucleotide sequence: TGTGCCAGTAGTCATTCGTTCCGCCCCCATCAGCCCCAGCATTTT. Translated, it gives CASSHSFRPHQPQHF.

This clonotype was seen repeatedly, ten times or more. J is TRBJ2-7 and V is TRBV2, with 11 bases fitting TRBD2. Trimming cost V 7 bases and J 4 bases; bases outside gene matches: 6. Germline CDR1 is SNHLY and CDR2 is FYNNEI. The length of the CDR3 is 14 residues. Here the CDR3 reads CASTPSGGIYEQYF. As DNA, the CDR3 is TGTGCCAGCACCCCTAGCGGGGGGATATACGAGCAGTACTTC.

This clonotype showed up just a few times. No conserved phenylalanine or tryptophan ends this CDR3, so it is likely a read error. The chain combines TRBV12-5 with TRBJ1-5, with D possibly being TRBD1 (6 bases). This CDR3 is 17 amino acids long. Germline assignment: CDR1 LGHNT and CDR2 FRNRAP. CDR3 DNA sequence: TGTGCCAGTGGTACCCGCAGGGGATGGGAGTACAATCAGCCCCAGCATTCT. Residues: CASGTRRGWEYNQPQHS.

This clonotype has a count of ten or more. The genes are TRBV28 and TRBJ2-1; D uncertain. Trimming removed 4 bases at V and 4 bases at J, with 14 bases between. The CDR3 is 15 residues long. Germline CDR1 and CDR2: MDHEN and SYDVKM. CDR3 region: CASSSRSQDYNEQFF. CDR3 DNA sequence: TGTGCCAGCAGTTCTCGTTCGCAGGATTACAATGAGCAGTTCTTC.

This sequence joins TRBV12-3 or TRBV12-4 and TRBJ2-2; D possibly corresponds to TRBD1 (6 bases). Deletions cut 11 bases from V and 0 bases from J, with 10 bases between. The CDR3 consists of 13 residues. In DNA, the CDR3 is TGTGCCCTTGGGACACCGAACACCGGGGAGCTGTTTTTT. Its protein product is CALGTPNTGELFF.

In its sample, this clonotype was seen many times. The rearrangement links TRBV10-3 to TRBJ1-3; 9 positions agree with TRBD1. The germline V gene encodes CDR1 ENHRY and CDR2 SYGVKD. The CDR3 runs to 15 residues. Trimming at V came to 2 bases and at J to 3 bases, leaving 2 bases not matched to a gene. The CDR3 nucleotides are TGTGCCATCAGTGAGGTGGGACAGGGTGGAAACACCATATATTTT. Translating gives CAISEVGQGGNTIYF.

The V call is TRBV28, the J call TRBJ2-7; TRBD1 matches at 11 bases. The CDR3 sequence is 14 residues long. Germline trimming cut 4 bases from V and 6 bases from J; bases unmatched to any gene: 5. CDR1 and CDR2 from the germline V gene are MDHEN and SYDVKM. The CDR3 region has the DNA TGTGCCAGCAGTTCGGGACAGGGGGGGCTCGAGCAGTACTTC. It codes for CASSSGQGGLEQYF.

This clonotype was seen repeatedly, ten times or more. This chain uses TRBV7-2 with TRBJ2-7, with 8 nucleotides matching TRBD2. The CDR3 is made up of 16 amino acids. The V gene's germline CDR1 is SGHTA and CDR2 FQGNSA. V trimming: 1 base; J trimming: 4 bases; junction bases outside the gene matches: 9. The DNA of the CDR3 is TGTGCCAGCAGCTTAGATAGGCGGGGGGCGTCGTACGAGCAGTACTTC. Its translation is CASSLDRRGASYEQYF.

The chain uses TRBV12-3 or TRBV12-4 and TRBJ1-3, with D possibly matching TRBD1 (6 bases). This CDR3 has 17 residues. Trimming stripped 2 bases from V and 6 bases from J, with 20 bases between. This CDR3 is CASSLSRGRGRTNTIYF. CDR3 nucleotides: TGTGCCAGCAGTTTATCCAGGGGACGCGGGAGAACAAACACCATATATTTT.

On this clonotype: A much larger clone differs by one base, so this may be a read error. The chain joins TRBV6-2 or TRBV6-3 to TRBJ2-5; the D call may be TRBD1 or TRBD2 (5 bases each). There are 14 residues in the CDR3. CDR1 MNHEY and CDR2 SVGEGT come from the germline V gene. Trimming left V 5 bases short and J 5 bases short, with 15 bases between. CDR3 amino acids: CASSRTNEGETQYF. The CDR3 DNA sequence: TGTGCCAGCAGTCGGACCAATGAGGGGGAGACCCAGTACTTC.

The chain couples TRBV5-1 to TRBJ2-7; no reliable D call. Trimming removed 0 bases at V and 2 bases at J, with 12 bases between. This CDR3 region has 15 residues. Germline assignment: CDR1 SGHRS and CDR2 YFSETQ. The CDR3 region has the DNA TGCGCCAGCAGCTTGGATTTAACGGGTCCCTACGAGCAGTACTTC. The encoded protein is CASSLDLTGPYEQYF.

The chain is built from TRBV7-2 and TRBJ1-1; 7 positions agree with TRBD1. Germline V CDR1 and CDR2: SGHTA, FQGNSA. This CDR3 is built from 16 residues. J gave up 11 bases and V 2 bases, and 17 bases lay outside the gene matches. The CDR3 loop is CASSLWNPAGGLGAFF. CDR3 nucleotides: TGTGCCAGCAGCTTATGGAACCCGGCAGGGGGACTGGGGGCTTTCTTT.

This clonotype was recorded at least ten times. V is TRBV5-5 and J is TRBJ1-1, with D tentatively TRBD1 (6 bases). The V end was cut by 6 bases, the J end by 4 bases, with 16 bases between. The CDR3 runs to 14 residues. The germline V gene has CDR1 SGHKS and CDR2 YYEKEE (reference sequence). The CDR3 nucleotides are TGTGCCAGCATGCCCAGGGGTTTGGGCACTGAAGCTTTCTTT. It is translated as CASMPRGLGTEAFF.

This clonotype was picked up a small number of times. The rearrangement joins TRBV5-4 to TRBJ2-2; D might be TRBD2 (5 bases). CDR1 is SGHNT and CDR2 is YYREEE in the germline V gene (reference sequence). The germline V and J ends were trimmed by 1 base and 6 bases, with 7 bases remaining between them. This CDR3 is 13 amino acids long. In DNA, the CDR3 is TGTGCCAGCAGCTTGCGGGAATCCGGGGAGCTGTTTTTT. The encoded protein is CASSLRESGELFF.

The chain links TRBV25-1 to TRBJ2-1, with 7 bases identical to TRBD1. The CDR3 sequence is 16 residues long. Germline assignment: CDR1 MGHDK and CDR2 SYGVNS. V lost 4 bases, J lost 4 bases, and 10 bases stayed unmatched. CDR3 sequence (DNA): TGTGCCAGCAGTGTAGCTAGTGGACAGGTGTACAATGAGCAGTTCTTC. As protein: CASSVASGQVYNEQFF.

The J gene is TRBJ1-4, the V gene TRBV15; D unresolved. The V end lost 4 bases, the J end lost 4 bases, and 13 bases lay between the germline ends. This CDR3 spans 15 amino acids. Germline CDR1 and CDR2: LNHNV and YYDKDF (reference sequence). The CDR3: CATSKIGPVNEKLFF. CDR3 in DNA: TGTGCCACCAGCAAGATTGGACCGGTTAATGAAAAACTGTTTTTT.

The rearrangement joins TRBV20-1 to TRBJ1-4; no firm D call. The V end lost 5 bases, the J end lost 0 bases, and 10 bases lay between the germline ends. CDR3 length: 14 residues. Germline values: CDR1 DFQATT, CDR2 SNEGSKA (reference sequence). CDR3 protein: CSASSGSTNEKLFF. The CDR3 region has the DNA TGCAGTGCTTCCTCCGGTTCAACTAATGAAAAACTGTTTTTT.

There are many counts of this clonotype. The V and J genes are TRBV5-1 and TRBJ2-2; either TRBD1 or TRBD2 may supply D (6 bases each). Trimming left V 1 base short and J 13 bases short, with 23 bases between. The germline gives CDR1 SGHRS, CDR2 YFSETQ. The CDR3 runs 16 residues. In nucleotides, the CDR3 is TGCGCCAGCAGCTTGCCAAAAAGGGGGGACGTCCATGGGCTGTTTTTT. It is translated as CASSLPKRGDVHGLFF.

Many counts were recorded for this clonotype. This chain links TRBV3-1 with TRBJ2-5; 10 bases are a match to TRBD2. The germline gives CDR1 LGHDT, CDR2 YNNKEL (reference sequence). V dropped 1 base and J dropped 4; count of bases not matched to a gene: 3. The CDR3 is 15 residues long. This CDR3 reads CASSQASGGAETQYF. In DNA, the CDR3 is TGTGCCAGCAGCCAAGCTAGCGGGGGTGCAGAGACCCAGTACTTC.

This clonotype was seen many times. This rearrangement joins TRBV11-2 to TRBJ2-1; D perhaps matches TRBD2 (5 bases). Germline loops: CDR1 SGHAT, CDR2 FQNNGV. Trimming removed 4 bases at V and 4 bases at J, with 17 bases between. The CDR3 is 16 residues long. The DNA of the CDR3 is TGTGCCAGCAGCTGGTCGGCGGGCAATACGTACAATGAGCAGTTCTTC. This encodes CASSWSAGNTYNEQFF.

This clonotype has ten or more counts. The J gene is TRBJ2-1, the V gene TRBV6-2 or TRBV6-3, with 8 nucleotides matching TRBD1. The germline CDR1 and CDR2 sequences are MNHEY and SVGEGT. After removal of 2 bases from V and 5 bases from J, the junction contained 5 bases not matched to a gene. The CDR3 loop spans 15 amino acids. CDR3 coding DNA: TGTGCCAGCAGTTACCTGGGACAGGCAGACAATGAGCAGTTCTTC. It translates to CASSYLGQADNEQFF.